This TCR beta chain was profiled in a study of shared clonotypes between healthy human individuals. General observations from the study: Naive CD4 clonotypes overlapped across a few donors at roughly 5%. What rarefaction showed was incomplete sorted-subset sequencing despite large depth.

Germline V gene data show CDR1 as MDHEN and CDR2 as SYDVKM. The CDR3 length is 12 residues. Trimming took off 3 bases at V and 5 bases at J, with 7 bases between the two ends. Splitting the CD4+ cells yielded a CD45RA+ naive subset and a CD45RA-negative memory subset. The genomic DNA of each subset was split evenly across several immunoSEQ plates. Here immunoSEQ multiplex PCR was the method, and the copy in TCRdb shows in-frame clones only, minus some. The sample lists some 790,000 clones; 72% were seen once. Note on this clone: The antigen remains undetermined.

Sequenced: memory CD4+ T cells sorted from blood. The subset is: CD45RA-negative fraction. This receptor was obtained from a woman aged 25 to 39 in good health. V usage is TRBV28 and J usage is TRBJ1-2; D gene unclear. CDR3 coding DNA: TGTGCCAGCAGTTTTTATCGGTATGGCTACACCTTC. Translated, it gives CASSFYRYGYTF.